Shown below are 6 T cell receptor beta chains from a single sample sequenced in a study of identical twins. In TCRdb, the 5' RACE reads were re-called with MiXCR into one record per CDR3 protein. The profile covers under 450,000 distinct CDR3 sequences, with about 18% appearing a single time and about 12% taken by the ten largest. The material sequenced was naive T cells sorted from blood. These receptors were obtained from a man aged 50-59 years in good health.

This clonotype came up many times. V and J are TRBV29-1 and TRBJ1-2; no firm D call. V was cut by 6 bases and J by 7 bases, with 24 bases left in between. This CDR3 is 15 amino acids long. Germline loops: CDR1 SQVTM, CDR2 ANQGSEA. The CDR3 region is CSVTNPSDRTGGYTF. The DNA for the CDR3 is TGCAGCGTCACAAACCCGTCAGACCGGACGGGTGGCTACACCTTC.

This clonotype turned up a few times. The V call is TRBV10-3, the J call TRBJ2-1, with 10 positions matching TRBD2. Trimming cost V 6 bases and J 5 bases; bases outside gene matches: 4. CDR1 and CDR2 (germline): ENHRY, SYGVKD. CDR3 length: 14 residues. CDR3 amino acids: CAISLAGENNEQFF. The CDR3 nucleotides are TGTGCCATCAGCCTAGCGGGAGAGAACAATGAGCAGTTCTTC.

V is TRBV30 and J is TRBJ2-7, with D unresolved. The CDR3 runs to 12 residues. The V and J ends lost 0 bases and 4 bases respectively, with 7 bases between them. Germline CDR1 and CDR2: GTSNPN and SVGIG (reference sequence). The CDR3 DNA reads as TGTGCCTGGAGTGTAGTTAAGTACGAGCAGTACTTC. Protein sequence: CAWSVVKYEQYF. The entire variable domain, with the rest obtained from reference TRBV30 and TRBJ2-7, is as follows: SQTIHQWPATLVQPVGSPLSLECTVEGTSNPNLYWYRQAAGRGLQLLFYSVGIGQISSEVPQNLSASRPQDRQFILSSKKLLLSDSGFYLCAWSVVKYEQYFGPGTRLTVT.

About this clonotype itself: A junction boundary mismatches the germline segment, possibly from a read error. This chain uses TRBV6-1 with TRBJ1-4; the D is unclear. The germline gives CDR1 MNHNS, CDR2 SASEGT. CDR3 size: 16 residues. CDR3 nucleotide sequence: TGTGCCAGCAGTGAAAATCTCCGGGCCCAGAATGAAAAACCGTTTTTT. It is translated as CASSENLRAQNEKPFF.

This rearrangement joins TRBV7-8 to TRBJ2-2; 7 bases fit TRBD1. The CDR3 covers 16 residues. Germline values: CDR1 SGHVS, CDR2 FQNEAQ. Trimming removed 1 base from V and 0 bases from J; junction bases left unmatched: 2. CDR3 protein: CASSLEDRTNTGELFF. CDR3 in DNA: TGTGCCAGCAGCTTAGAGGACAGGACGAACACCGGGGAGCTGTTTTTT.

This chain links TRBV19 with TRBJ2-5; D is perhaps TRBD1 (5 bases). The germline V gene has CDR1 LNHDA and CDR2 SQIVND (reference sequence). The CDR3 loop spans 15 amino acids. Trimming took 3 bases from V and 2 from J, leaving 13 bases between them. The CDR3 DNA sequence: TGTGCCAGTAGTATGGGGCAGACGATACAAGAGACCCAGTACTTC. This translates into CASSMGQTIQETQYF.